These 21 T cell receptor beta chains came from one sample sequenced in a study of shared clonotypes between healthy human individuals. The protocol was immunoSEQ multiplex PCR, while the TCRdb copy is restricted to in-frame clones and leaves out a portion. Altogether some 580,000 clones are present, about 96% being singletons, with the ten largest covering 0.057%. The material sequenced was naive CD4+ T cells sorted from blood. Subset meaning: CD45RA+ positively selected. Receptors were obtained from a woman aged 30 to 39 in good health.

This clone appeared once. This chain joins TRBV7-8 and TRBJ2-5; D uncertain. The closer fit of TRBJ2-7 to the DNA end suggests the J call may be wrong. The germline CDR1 and CDR2 sequences are SGHVS and FQNEAQ. The length of the CDR3 is 13 residues. The CDR3 sequence: CASSLATDYEQYF. DNA of the CDR3: TGTGCCAGCAGCTTAGCCACAGACTACGAGCAGTACTTC.

This rearrangement joins TRBV9 to TRBJ2-1; the D is unclear. The CDR3 is 15 amino acids. Trimming took 3 bases from V and 0 from J, leaving 10 bases between them. From germline, CDR1 is SGDLS and CDR2 YYNGEE. The CDR3 DNA reads TGTGCCAGCAGCGCCCGTCTAAGCTCCTACAATGAGCAGTTCTTC. Translation gives CASSARLSSYNEQFF.

This chain joins TRBV28 and TRBJ1-5; 9 bases are shared with TRBD1. The CDR3 is 16 amino acids. CDR1 is MDHEN and CDR2 is SYDVKM in the germline V gene. V was clipped by 5 bases and J by 5 bases; unmatched bases: 10. The CDR3 loop is CASSQGGGQGDQPQHF. CDR3 in DNA: TGTGCCAGCAGTCAGGGGGGGGGACAGGGCGATCAGCCCCAGCATTTT. Using reference TRBV28 and TRBJ1-5 for the parts outside the CDR3, the full variable domain is DVKVTQSSRYLVKRTGEKVFLECVQDMDHENMFWYRQDPGLGLRLIYFSYDVKMKEKGDIPEGYSVSREKKERFSLILESASTNQTSMYLCASSQGGGQGDQPQHFGDGTRLSIL.

The V call is TRBV10-3, the J call TRBJ2-3, with D perhaps TRBD1 (5 bases). V shed 4 bases and J shed 4 bases, with 18 bases lying between them. The CDR3 runs 16 residues. Germline assignment: CDR1 ENHRY and CDR2 SYGVKD. Here the CDR3 DNA reads TGTGCCATCAGTGTTAATCAGGGCCTTAATCCAGATACGCAGTATTTT. Protein product: CAISVNQGLNPDTQYF.

The rearrangement links TRBV21-1 to TRBJ1-5. TRBV21-1 counts as a pseudogene. The CDR3 loop spans 15 amino acids. The chain's CDR3 is CASSTNDREGQPQHF. CDR3 in DNA: TGTGCCAGCAGCACGAACGACAGGGAGGGTCAGCCCCAGCATTTT.

This clone has just one count. The rearrangement joins TRBV5-1 to TRBJ1-4; D is undetermined. This CDR3 comprises 15 residues. From germline, CDR1 is SGHRS and CDR2 YFSETQ. Trimming removed 8 bases at V and 3 bases at J, with 17 bases between. The CDR3 DNA is TGCGCCAGTACCACGGCGGCAGGTGCTAATGAAAAACTGTTTTTT. Protein: CASTTAAGANEKLFF.

The V gene is TRBV27, the J gene TRBJ2-7; the D is unclear. The CDR3 contains 14 residues. Germline V gives CDR1 MNHEY, CDR2 SMNVEV (reference sequence). Trimming cost V 3 bases and J 1 base, with 10 bases left between them. The CDR3 is CASSFRPGSYEQYF. The CDR3 DNA reads as TGTGCCAGCAGTTTCCGACCCGGGTCCTACGAGCAGTACTTC.

V gene TRBV6-6 combines with J gene TRBJ2-3; TRBD1 matches 7 bases. Germline V CDR1 and CDR2: MNHNY, SVGAGI (reference sequence). Trimming at V came to 4 bases and at J to 3 bases, leaving 7 bases not matched to a gene. CDR3 length: 15 amino acids. CDR3 sequence reads: CASSSRDSGTDTQYF. CDR3 in DNA: TGTGCCAGCAGTTCCCGGGACAGCGGAACAGATACGCAGTATTTT.

The chain couples TRBV2 to TRBJ1-4, with TRBD1 as a possible D gene (6 bases). The CDR3 spans 14 residues. CDR1 and CDR2 from the germline V gene are SNHLY and FYNNEI. V lost 6 bases and J lost 8, with 16 bases in between. The CDR3 region has the DNA TGTGCCAGCAGGGGACATCTCTCCTCCGAAAAACTGTTTTTT. Protein product: CASRGHLSSEKLFF. The full variable domain, rest sourced from reference TRBV2 and TRBJ1-4, is EPEVTQTPSHQVTQMGQEVILRCVPISNHLYFYWYRQILGQKVEFLVSFYNNEISEKSEIFDDQFSVERPDGSNFTLKIRSTKLEDSAMYFCASRGHLSSEKLFFGSGTQLSVL.

The chain couples TRBV2 to TRBJ2-1; D ambiguous. CDR1 and CDR2 (germline): SNHLY, FYNNEI. V gave up 4 bases and J gave up 0 bases, with 4 bases separating them. This CDR3 spans 13 amino acids. The DNA of the CDR3 is TGTGCCAGCAGTGTCGCCTCCTACAATGAGCAGTTCTTC. Protein product: CASSVASYNEQFF.

The chain joins TRBV28 to TRBJ1-4; no clear D gene. CDR3 length equals 12 residues. V lost 6 bases to trimming and J lost 8 bases, with 10 bases between them. From germline, CDR1 is MDHEN and CDR2 SYDVKM. The CDR3 reads CASRAQTEKLFF. CDR3 DNA: TGTGCCAGCAGGGCCCAGACAGAAAAACTGTTTTTT.

V gene TRBV11-1 combines with J gene TRBJ2-2; TRBD1 aligns across 9 bases. This CDR3 has 14 residues. Germline CDR1 SGHAT, CDR2 FQDESV (reference sequence). J was trimmed by 6 bases and V by 5 bases; bases with no gene match: 4. The CDR3 region is CASSRGTGSGELFF. The CDR3 coding sequence is TGTGCCAGCAGCCGCGGGACAGGGTCCGGGGAGCTGTTTTTT.

This chain links TRBV19 with TRBJ1-1; 7 bases fit TRBD1. Germline CDR1 reads LNHDA; CDR2 reads SQIVND (reference sequence). CDR3 length: 15 amino acids. V dropped 4 bases and J dropped 5; count of bases not matched to a gene: 10. CDR3 coding DNA: TGTGCCAGTAGTAACCCAGGACAGGTTTCTACTGAAGCTTTCTTT. This encodes CASSNPGQVSTEAFF. Variable domain in full (rest from reference TRBV19 and TRBJ1-1): DGGITQSPKYLFRKEGQNVTLSCEQNLNHDAMYWYRQDPGQGLRLIYYSQIVNDFQKGDIAEGYSVSREKKESFPLTVTSAQKNPTAFYLCASSNPGQVSTEAFFGQGTRLTVV.

The chain uses TRBV5-8 and TRBJ1-2; 7 bases map to TRBD1. With V trimmed by 4 bases and J by 4 bases, 10 bases remained unmatched. CDR3 length: 15 residues. CDR1 SGHTS and CDR2 YDEGEE come from the germline V gene. As DNA, the CDR3 is TGTGCCAGCAGCATACCGGGACAGTTCTTCTATGGCTACACCTTC. Translation: CASSIPGQFFYGYTF. The variable domain in full, completed from reference TRBV5-8 and TRBJ1-2, reads EAGVTQSPTHLIKTRGQQATLRCSPISGHTSVYWYQQALGLGLQFLLWYDEGEERNRGNFPPRFSGRQFPNYSSELNVNALELEDSALYLCASSIPGQFFYGYTFGSGTRLTVV.

A few counts support this clone. This CDR3 is CASTKAGNSNQPQHF. CDR3 coding DNA: TGTGCCAGCACGAAGGCGGGAAATAGCAATCAGCCCCAGCATTTT. The chain employs TRBV27 and TRBJ1-5, with unresolved D. CDR3 size: 15 residues. V gave up 7 bases and J gave up 0 bases, with 13 bases separating them. Germline V lookup: CDR1 MNHEY, CDR2 SMNVEV (reference sequence).

The J gene is TRBJ2-7, the V gene TRBV5-1; D may be TRBD2 (6 bases). Germline CDR1 reads SGHRS; CDR2 reads YFSETQ. The CDR3 is made up of 15 amino acids. The germline V and J ends were trimmed by 2 bases and 2 bases, with 14 bases remaining between them. CDR3 DNA sequence: TGCGCCAGCAGCTTAGTGGACCTAGCGACCTACGAGCAGTACTTC. Encoded protein: CASSLVDLATYEQYF.

V usage is TRBV6-1 and J usage is TRBJ1-5; D is uncertain. V lost 4 bases and J lost 4, with 11 bases in between. Germline CDR1 MNHNS, CDR2 SASEGT. CDR3 length equals 14 residues. CDR3 protein: CASSVEGLNQPQHF. The CDR3 DNA reads as TGTGCCAGCAGTGTTGAGGGATTAAATCAGCCCCAGCATTTT.

The chain carries TRBV5-1 and TRBJ2-1, with D unresolved. Deletions cut 2 bases from V and 2 bases from J, with 11 bases between. The length of the CDR3 is 15 residues. Germline loops: CDR1 SGHRS, CDR2 YFSETQ. CDR3 nucleotides: TGCGCCAGCAGCTTTGGCGGAATGACCTACAATGAGCAGTTCTTC. Protein sequence: CASSFGGMTYNEQFF. Full variable domain (rest looked up from reference TRBV5-1 and TRBJ2-1): KAGVTQTPRYLIKTRGQQVTLSCSPISGHRSVSWYQQTPGQGLQFLFEYFSETQRNKGNFPGRFSGRQFSNSRSEMNVSTLELGDSALYLCASSFGGMTYNEQFFGPGTRLTVL.

The CDR3 sequence: CASSTRTGGPWETQYF. In nucleotides, the CDR3 is TGTGCCAGTAGTACCCGGACCGGAGGTCCGTGGGAGACCCAGTACTTC. V gene TRBV19 combines with J gene TRBJ2-5, with a tentative D call TRBD2 (5 bases). The CDR3 is made up of 16 amino acids. Germline CDR1 and CDR2: LNHDA and SQIVND (reference sequence). V was clipped by 4 bases and J by 5 bases, with 20 bases between them.

The rearrangement uses TRBV4-1 and TRBJ2-1; 8 bases are shared with TRBD2. Germline values: CDR1 MGHRA, CDR2 YSYEKL. This CDR3 has 16 amino acids. Trimming at V came to 0 bases and at J to 6 bases, leaving 7 bases not matched to a gene. The CDR3 bases are TGCGCCAGCAGCCAAGAATCCGGGACTAGGGTCAATGAGCAGTTCTTC. Its translation: CASSQESGTRVNEQFF.

The chain links TRBV5-8 to TRBJ1-2; no reliable D call. This CDR3 has 14 amino acids. The V end was cut by 1 base, the J end by 8 bases, with 15 bases between. Germline CDR1 is SGHTS and CDR2 is YDEGEE. CDR3 bases: TGTGCCAGCAGCTTGCTATGGGGAGGAGGAGGCTACACCTTC. Its protein product is CASSLLWGGGGYTF.